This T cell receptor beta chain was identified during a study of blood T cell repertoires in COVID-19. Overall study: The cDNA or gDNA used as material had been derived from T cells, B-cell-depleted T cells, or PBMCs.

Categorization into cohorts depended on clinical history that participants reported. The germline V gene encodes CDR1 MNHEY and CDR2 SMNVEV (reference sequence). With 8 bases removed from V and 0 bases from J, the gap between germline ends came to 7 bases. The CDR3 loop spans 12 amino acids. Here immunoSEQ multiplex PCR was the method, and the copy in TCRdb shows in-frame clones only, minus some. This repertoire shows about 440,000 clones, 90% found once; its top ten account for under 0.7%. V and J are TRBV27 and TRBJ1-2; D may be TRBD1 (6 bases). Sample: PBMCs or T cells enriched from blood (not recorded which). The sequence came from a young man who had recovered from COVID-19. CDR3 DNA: TGTGCCAGCGGGACAACTAACTATGGCTACACCTTC. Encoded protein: CASGTTNYGYTF.